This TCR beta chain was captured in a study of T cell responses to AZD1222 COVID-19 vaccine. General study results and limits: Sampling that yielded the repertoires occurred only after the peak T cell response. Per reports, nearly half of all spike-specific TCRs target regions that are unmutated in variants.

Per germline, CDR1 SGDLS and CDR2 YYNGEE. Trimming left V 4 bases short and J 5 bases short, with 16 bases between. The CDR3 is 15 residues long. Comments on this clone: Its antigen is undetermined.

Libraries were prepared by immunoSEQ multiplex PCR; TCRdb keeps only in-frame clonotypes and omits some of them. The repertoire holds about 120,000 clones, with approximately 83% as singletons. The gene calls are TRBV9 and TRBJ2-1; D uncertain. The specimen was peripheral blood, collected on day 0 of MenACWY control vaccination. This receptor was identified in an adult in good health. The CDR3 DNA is TGTGCCAGCAGCCGCCGGATCCCGGGCCACAATGAGCAGTTCTTC. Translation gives CASSRRIPGHNEQFF.